These 23 T cell receptor beta chains originate from one sample sequenced in a study of T cell responses to AZD1222 COVID-19 vaccine. Here immunoSEQ multiplex PCR was the method, and the copy in TCRdb shows in-frame clones only, minus some. There are about 97,000 clones in the sample; roughly nine tenths occur only once, and more than 6.5% lies in the top ten. Sequenced here: peripheral blood, sampled on day 0 of AZD1222 vaccination. These receptors were collected from an adult in good health.

The gene calls are TRBV5-4 and TRBJ1-4; no firm D call. Germline assignment: CDR1 SGHNT and CDR2 YYREEE (reference sequence). This CDR3 region has 14 residues. Deletions cut 3 bases from V and 0 bases from J, with 6 bases between. The CDR3 spells CASSSKATNEKLFF. The CDR3 DNA is TGTGCCAGCAGCTCGAAAGCAACTAATGAAAAACTGTTTTTT.

This chain joins TRBV4-1 and TRBJ1-3; 7 positions agree with TRBD1. Unmatched junction bases numbered 9, after V lost 0 bases and J lost 4 bases. The germline V gene encodes CDR1 MGHRA and CDR2 YSYEKL. The CDR3 spans 17 residues. The CDR3 is CASSQEDRLGEGNTIYF. The CDR3 bases are TGCGCCAGCAGCCAAGAGGACAGGCTAGGGGAGGGAAACACCATATATTTT.

CDR3 in amino acids: CASIGTGRNYGYTF. The CDR3 DNA reads TGTGCCAGCATCGGGACAGGAAGAAACTATGGCTACACCTTC. The chain joins TRBV6-5 to TRBJ1-2, with 8 bases fitting TRBD1. CDR3 length: 14 amino acids. Germline-derived CDR1 and CDR2 are MNHEY and SVGAGI. Germline trimming cut 7 bases from V and 2 bases from J; bases unmatched to any gene: 6.

This chain connects TRBV7-2 to TRBJ2-1; 10 positions agree with TRBD1. Trimming cost V 5 bases and J 8 bases; bases outside gene matches: 6. The CDR3 totals 14 residues. CDR1 SGHTA and CDR2 FQGNSA come from the germline V gene. The CDR3 loop is CASSPGQGMHEQFF. CDR3 DNA: TGTGCCAGCAGCCCGGGACAGGGGATGCATGAGCAGTTCTTC.

The chain couples TRBV18 to TRBJ1-5; 8 bases agree with TRBD1. The CDR3 sequence is 15 residues long. Per the germline V gene, CDR1 is KGHSH and CDR2 is LQKENI. With V trimmed by 3 bases and J by 3 bases, 4 bases remained unmatched. CDR3 sequence (DNA): TGTGCCAGCTCACCCCTGACAGGGGTCAATCAGCCCCAGCATTTT. Translated: CASSPLTGVNQPQHF.

This clone was picked up a small number of times. The chain carries TRBV9 and TRBJ2-5; the D is unclear. This CDR3 comprises 15 residues. V was cut by 4 bases and J by 5 bases, with 18 bases left in between. Per germline, CDR1 SGDLS and CDR2 YYNGEE. CDR3 coding DNA: TGTGCCAGCAGCCCAAGTGGTACCTCTCCGGAGACCCAGTACTTC. Protein sequence: CASSPSGTSPETQYF.

The V call is TRBV5-4, the J call TRBJ2-1; 8 nucleotides align to TRBD1. V dropped 5 bases and J dropped 8; count of bases not matched to a gene: 12. Germline CDR1 is SGHNT and CDR2 is YYREEE (reference sequence). This CDR3 spans 15 amino acids. The CDR3 bases are TGTGCCAGCAGGAAGGACAGGGCCAGGCTCCATGAGCAGTTCTTC. It specifies CASRKDRARLHEQFF.

CDR3 DNA: TGTGCCAGCAGCCTGAGGGACTATGGGAAAACCGGGGAGCTGTTTTTT. It encodes CASSLRDYGKTGELFF. This chain connects TRBV13 to TRBJ2-2; 7 nucleotides align to TRBD2. Germline V gives CDR1 PRHDT, CDR2 FYEKMQ (reference sequence). This CDR3 region has 16 residues. V lost 5 bases and J lost 5; bases outside the gene matches: 11.

The V call is TRBV6-6, the J call TRBJ1-2; 7 bases agree with TRBD1. Germline CDR1 and CDR2: MNHNY and SVGAGI (reference sequence). After removal of 6 bases from V and 2 bases from J, the junction contained 6 bases not matched to a gene. This CDR3 is built from 14 residues. The CDR3 spells CASRMPGQNYGYTF. The DNA of the CDR3 is TGTGCCAGCAGGATGCCGGGACAGAACTATGGCTACACCTTC.

CDR3: CASSLAHDSSSGNTIYF. CDR3 DNA sequence: TGCGCCAGCAGCTTGGCTCATGACAGCAGCTCTGGAAACACCATATATTTT. This chain connects TRBV5-1 to TRBJ1-3, with D possibly TRBD1 on 5 matching bases. V was pared by 0 bases and J by 0 bases, with 13 bases between. The CDR3 extends over 17 amino acids. Germline assignment: CDR1 SGHRS and CDR2 YFSETQ.

This sequence joins TRBV27 and TRBJ1-2, with TRBD1 matching 7 bases. With V trimmed by 4 bases and J by 5 bases, 4 bases remained unmatched. CDR3 length equals 13 residues. Germline CDR1 and CDR2: MNHEY and SMNVEV (reference sequence). The CDR3 DNA reads TGTGCCAGCAGTTCACTACAGGGGTATGGCTACACCTTC. It is translated as CASSSLQGYGYTF.

The chain carries TRBV28 and TRBJ2-7; a weak D match, TRBD2 (5 bases). The germline gives CDR1 MDHEN, CDR2 SYDVKM. CDR3 length: 14 amino acids. V was cut by 6 bases and J by 1 base, with 13 bases left in between. The chain's CDR3 is CASSSGGLSYEQYF. The CDR3 DNA sequence: TGTGCCAGCAGCTCGGGCGGGTTATCCTACGAGCAGTACTTC. Full variable domain (missing parts from reference TRBV28 and TRBJ2-7): DVKVTQSSRYLVKRTGEKVFLECVQDMDHENMFWYRQDPGLGLRLIYFSYDVKMKEKGDIPEGYSVSREKKERFSLILESASTNQTSMYLCASSSGGLSYEQYFGPGTRLTVT.

This chain connects TRBV5-1 to TRBJ1-1; D uncertain. CDR1 is SGHRS and CDR2 is YFSETQ in the germline V gene. V lost 2 bases to trimming and J lost 0 bases, with 5 bases between them. The CDR3 covers 13 residues. The DNA for the CDR3 is TGCGCCAGCAGCTTTAGGGTGAACACTGAAGCTTTCTTT. It codes for CASSFRVNTEAFF. The full variable domain, its missing parts supplied by reference TRBV5-1 and TRBJ1-1, is KAGVTQTPRYLIKTRGQQVTLSCSPISGHRSVSWYQQTPGQGLQFLFEYFSETQRNKGNFPGRFSGRQFSNSRSEMNVSTLELGDSALYLCASSFRVNTEAFFGQGTRLTVV.

The V and J genes are TRBV6-5 and TRBJ1-6, with D maybe TRBD1 (6 bases). The CDR3 sequence is 13 residues long. Germline V gene data show CDR1 as MNHEY and CDR2 as SVGAGI. The ends were cut back, 6 bases at V and 7 bases at J, with 10 bases in the middle. CDR3 sequence (DNA): TGTGCCAGCAGGGACAGCGTAAATTCACCCCTCCACTTT. Protein: CASRDSVNSPLHF.

Only one count was recorded for this clone. This sequence joins TRBV11-3 and TRBJ2-7; unclear D gene. The CDR3 is 13 residues long. Trimming took off 1 base at V and 2 bases at J, with 6 bases between the two ends. Germline assignment: CDR1 SGHNT and CDR2 YENEEA. In DNA form, the CDR3 reads TGTGCCAGCAGCTTAGGGGCGACCTACGAGCAGTACTTC. Translating gives CASSLGATYEQYF. The complete variable domain, with remaining parts taken from reference TRBV11-3 and TRBJ2-7, reads EAGVVQSPRYKIIEKKQPVAFWCNPISGHNTLYWYLQNLGQGPELLIRYENEEAVDDSQLPKDRFSAERLKGVDSTLKIQPAELGDSAVYLCASSLGATYEQYFGPGTRLTVT.

V is TRBV27 and J is TRBJ1-1; 7 positions agree with TRBD1. After removal of 6 bases from V and 1 base from J, the junction contained 5 bases not matched to a gene. CDR1 is MNHEY, CDR2 SMNVEV, per germline (reference sequence). This CDR3 contains 14 residues. The CDR3: CASRLNRGNTEAFF. The CDR3 nucleotides are TGTGCCAGCAGACTAAACAGGGGGAACACTGAAGCTTTCTTT.

Points on this clone: The sample has other DNA sequences that encode this CDR3 too. The rearrangement links TRBV5-1 to TRBJ2-7; D ambiguous. The V gene lost 1 base and the J gene lost 0 bases, with 8 bases spanning the gap. Per germline, CDR1 SGHRS and CDR2 YFSETQ. The CDR3 totals 14 residues. The CDR3 DNA is TGCGCCAGCAGCTTGCCCAGCAGCTCCTACGAGCAGTACTTC. Protein product: CASSLPSSSYEQYF.

The V gene is TRBV6-4, the J gene TRBJ2-1, with 7 bases aligning to TRBD2. The CDR3 is 14 amino acids. From germline, CDR1 is MRHNA and CDR2 SNTAGT. Trimming took 0 bases from V and 8 from J; bases not matched to a gene: 4. The CDR3 nucleotides read TGTGCCAGCAGTGACTCGCGGGAGAGGGATGAGCAGTTCTTC. Translating gives CASSDSRERDEQFF.

The chain links TRBV7-3 to TRBJ2-5, with 9 bases that match TRBD1. This CDR3 contains 14 residues. J gave up 5 bases and V 5 bases, and 6 bases lay outside the gene matches. CDR1 and CDR2 (germline): SGHTA, FQGTGA. The CDR3 DNA sequence: TGTGCCAGCAGCCGACAGGGGGAGTGGGAGACCCAGTACTTC. Amino acid sequence: CASSRQGEWETQYF.

The chain recombines TRBV28 with TRBJ2-1; D is ambiguous. The CDR3 sequence is 12 residues long. With 3 bases removed from V and 5 bases from J, the gap between germline ends came to 5 bases. The germline V gene encodes CDR1 MDHEN and CDR2 SYDVKM. This CDR3 reads CASSFRDNEQFF. Written as DNA, the CDR3 is TGTGCCAGCAGTTTCCGTGACAATGAGCAGTTCTTC.

This sequence joins TRBV9 and TRBJ1-1; possible D gene TRBD1, 5 bases. This CDR3 has 14 residues. The germline V gene has CDR1 SGDLS and CDR2 YYNGEE. Trimming took 0 bases from V and 0 from J, leaving 6 bases between them. CDR3 bases: TGTGCCAGCAGCGTAGACAGGATGAACACTGAAGCTTTCTTT. It encodes CASSVDRMNTEAFF.

The V and J genes are TRBV6-4 and TRBJ2-1, with 7 bases lining up with TRBD1. Trimming took 0 bases from V and 3 from J; bases not matched to a gene: 5. Germline lookup yields CDR1 MRHNA and CDR2 SNTAGT. This CDR3 comprises 16 residues. The CDR3 DNA reads as TGTGCCAGCAGTGACTCGATGGCAGGGGGCTACAATGAGCAGTTCTTC. This codes for CASSDSMAGGYNEQFF.

The chain recombines TRBV5-1 with TRBJ2-7; TRBD1 agrees at 8 bases. Germline V gene data show CDR1 as SGHRS and CDR2 as YFSETQ. The CDR3 runs to 15 residues. Trimming cost V 5 bases and J 5 bases; bases outside gene matches: 12. Written as DNA, the CDR3 is TGCGCCAGCAGAGGGACCTCGGGACAGGTCCACGAGCAGTACTTC. Amino acids: CASRGTSGQVHEQYF.